The present TCR beta chain was sequenced within a study of OX40 agonist ivuxolimab in advanced cancers. Study-level background: The group had a mean age of 60 years, ranged from 23 to 79, and was 80% to 85% male. The eligibility criteria allowed prior anti-PD-1, anti-PD-L1 or anti-CTLA-4 therapy, and about 40% had some. Patients achieving partial responses numbered three: one hepatocellular carcinoma case and two cutaneous melanoma cases. Study-wide results and caveats: Clonal expansion from baseline to week 6 occurred in both CD4+ and CD8+ T cells.

The CDR3 spans 16 residues. The germline V gene encodes CDR1 SSHAT and CDR2 FNYEAQ (reference sequence). Regarding this clone: What it binds is unknown.

Some clones are missing from TCRdb's copy, which holds only in-frame ones; the method was immunoSEQ multiplex PCR. The sample consists of over 70,000 clones, approximately 89% of them appearing once. The chain couples TRBV7-7 to TRBJ2-7; TRBD1 aligns across 10 bases. This receptor was obtained from an adult with an advanced solid tumor such as melanoma, head and neck, liver or kidney cancer. This material consisted of CD4+ or CD8+ T cells sorted from blood, taken in a trial of the OX40 agonist ivuxolimab. The CDR3 sequence is CASSFRWRTGGYEQYV. The CDR3 DNA sequence: TGTGCTAGCAGCTTTAGATGGAGGACAGGGGGCTACGAGCAGTACGTC.